This entry lists 28 T cell receptor beta chains sequenced from one sample in a study of response to subunit inactivated influenza vaccine. TCRdb independently ran MiXCR on the RT-PCR reads; one entry per CDR3 protein. This sample has 650,000 to 800,000 distinct CDR3 sequences, with about a fifth found just once. The sample was PBMCs from blood, taken 4 to 6 days after vaccination. The source is a man aged 45-65 years who received an inactivated influenza vaccine.

The chain uses TRBV6-2 or TRBV6-3 and TRBJ1-3; D is undetermined. CDR1 and CDR2 (germline): MNHEY, SVGEGT. The CDR3 spans 18 residues. The V end was cut by 6 bases, the J end by 0 bases, with 21 bases between. In nucleotides, the CDR3 is TGTGCCAGCAGCCCCATAAGGATGACGGCGAGCTCTGGAAACACCATATATTTT. Protein sequence: CASSPIRMTASSGNTIYF.

This clonotype was seen a few times. CDR3 DNA sequence: TGTGCCAGCGCTACCGGGGCCCCACCGGGTGAGCAGTTCTTC. Its protein is CASATGAPPGEQFF. The J gene is TRBJ2-1, the V gene TRBV12-3 or TRBV12-4; the D gene could be TRBD1 or TRBD2 (5 bases each). The CDR3 runs to 14 residues. Trimming stripped 8 bases from V and 9 bases from J, with 20 bases between.

The rearrangement links TRBV6-5 to TRBJ2-5; 9 bases are a match to TRBD2. The CDR3 runs to 15 residues. Germline values: CDR1 MNHEY, CDR2 SVGAGI. Trimming at V came to 2 bases and at J to 4 bases, leaving 5 bases not matched to a gene. The CDR3 sequence is CASSYVSGSPETQYF. In DNA form, the CDR3 reads TGTGCCAGCAGTTACGTTAGCGGGAGTCCAGAGACCCAGTACTTC.

This clonotype was counted a few times. The chain uses TRBV15 and TRBJ2-7; tentatively, D is TRBD1 (6 bases). Deletions cut 2 bases from V and 3 bases from J, with 17 bases between. The CDR3 contains 16 residues. The germline V gene encodes CDR1 LNHNV and CDR2 YYDKDF (reference sequence). The CDR3 nucleotides read TGTGCCACCAGCAGACCCTTAGGGGGAGTGATCTACGAGCAGTACTTC. It encodes CATSRPLGGVIYEQYF.

The chain joins TRBV29-1 to TRBJ2-5; D remains ambiguous. This CDR3 is 12 amino acids long. Trimming cost V 5 bases and J 1 base, with 8 bases left between them. Germline loops: CDR1 SQVTM, CDR2 ANQGSEA. The CDR3 here is CSVTGLQETQYF. The CDR3 DNA sequence: TGCAGCGTTACGGGCCTCCAAGAGACCCAGTACTTC. Full variable domain (remainder filled in from reference TRBV29-1 and TRBJ2-5): SAVISQKPSRDICQRGTSLTIQCQVDSQVTMMFWYRQQPGQSLTLIATANQGSEATYESGFVIDKFPISRPNLTFSTLTVSNMSPEDSSIYLCSVTGLQETQYFGPGTRLLVL.

The chain couples TRBV6-5 to TRBJ2-1, with D possibly called TRBD1 or TRBD2 (5 bases each). Germline V gene sequence: CDR1 MNHEY, CDR2 SVGAGI. Trimming took off 0 bases at V and 3 bases at J, with 9 bases between the two ends. The CDR3 has 15 amino acids. The CDR3 region has the DNA TGTGCCAGCAGTTACTCAGGGACCAACTACAATGAGCAGTTCTTC. Residues: CASSYSGTNYNEQFF.

The chain couples TRBV20-1 to TRBJ2-1; maybe TRBD2 (5 bases). The CDR3 contains 14 residues. Germline CDR1 is DFQATT and CDR2 is SNEGSKA (reference sequence). Between the trimmed V and J ends, which lost 7 bases and 5 bases, there was a span of 18 bases. The CDR3 spells CSVERGGYDNEQFF. CDR3 coding DNA: TGCAGTGTTGAACGTGGCGGGTACGACAATGAGCAGTTCTTC.

This clonotype was recorded a few times. The chain combines TRBV29-1 with TRBJ2-7; TRBD2 aligns across 12 bases. The length of the CDR3 is 13 residues. V shed 8 bases, J shed 5 bases, and the junction held 7 bases outside the gene matches. The germline V gene encodes CDR1 SQVTM and CDR2 ANQGSEA. The chain's CDR3 is CSTWTSGINEQYF. As DNA, the CDR3 is TGCAGCACATGGACTAGCGGGATAAACGAGCAGTACTTC.

The V and J genes are TRBV27 and TRBJ2-3, with 9 nucleotides matching TRBD2. Losses at the gene ends were 5 bases for V and 5 bases for J; bases not matched to a gene: 8. Germline V gene data show CDR1 as MNHEY and CDR2 as SMNVEV (reference sequence). The CDR3 loop spans 15 amino acids. For the CDR3, the DNA is TGTGCCAGCAGTCCTATGCGGGGGGGCAGAGATACGCAGTATTTT. This codes for CASSPMRGGRDTQYF.

The rearrangement links TRBV7-2 to TRBJ2-4, with 12 bases identical to TRBD2. Trimming cost V 2 bases and J 8 bases; bases outside gene matches: 7. This CDR3 spans 16 amino acids. Germline V gives CDR1 SGHTA, CDR2 FQGNSA. CDR3 DNA: TGTGCCAGCAGCTTACTAGCGGGAGGGCCCGGAGACATTCAGTACTTC. This encodes CASSLLAGGPGDIQYF.

The chain joins TRBV6-1 to TRBJ1-1; 7 bases are shared with TRBD1. V trimming: 6 bases; J trimming: 5 bases; junction bases outside the gene matches: 9. This CDR3 has 14 residues. CDR1 and CDR2 from the germline V gene are MNHNS and SASEGT. The CDR3 DNA follows: TGTGCCAGCAGCAGGAGGGGGCGAGGTACTGAAGCTTTCTTT. This gives the protein CASSRRGRGTEAFF.

The chain links TRBV3-1 to TRBJ2-3; 9 nucleotides align to TRBD1. With V trimmed by 4 bases and J by 6 bases, 8 bases remained unmatched. The CDR3 runs to 15 residues. Germline values: CDR1 LGHDT, CDR2 YNNKEL (reference sequence). The CDR3 sequence: CASSPRDRAKDTQYF. The CDR3 nucleotides are TGTGCCAGCAGCCCTCGGGACAGGGCAAAGGATACGCAGTATTTT.

This clonotype was detected many times. The V call is TRBV5-1, the J call TRBJ2-3; a weak D match, TRBD1 (6 bases). The CDR3 contains 14 residues. Germline V CDR1 and CDR2: SGHRS, YFSETQ. Trimming pared 0 bases from V and 4 bases from J, leaving 9 bases between. The CDR3 bases are TGCGCCAGCAGCTTGGGACAGGCGGCAGATACGCAGTATTTT. This codes for CASSLGQAADTQYF. Combining the CDR3 with reference TRBV5-1 and TRBJ2-3 gives the whole variable domain KAGVTQTPRYLIKTRGQQVTLSCSPISGHRSVSWYQQTPGQGLQFLFEYFSETQRNKGNFPGRFSGRQFSNSRSEMNVSTLELGDSALYLCASSLGQAADTQYFGPGTRLTVL.

The V call is TRBV11-2, the J call TRBJ2-3; 9 bases map to TRBD2. V was pared by 5 bases and J by 0 bases, with 12 bases of the junction left unmatched. The CDR3 has 18 residues. Per the germline V gene, CDR1 is SGHAT and CDR2 is FQNNGV. CDR3 protein: CASSLLRLAGPSTDTQYF. CDR3 nucleotide sequence: TGTGCCAGCAGCCTCCTCCGGCTAGCGGGACCCAGCACAGATACGCAGTATTTT.

This clonotype was counted a few times. The rearrangement links TRBV11-2 to TRBJ2-5; perhaps D is TRBD1 or TRBD2 (5 bases each). CDR1 and CDR2 from the germline V gene are SGHAT and FQNNGV. The CDR3 runs to 16 residues. The V gene lost 0 bases and the J gene lost 5 bases, with 16 bases spanning the gap. The CDR3 region is CASSLERGQGVETQYF. The DNA for the CDR3 is TGTGCCAGCAGCTTAGAGCGAGGGCAGGGTGTCGAGACCCAGTACTTC. The full variable domain, completed using reference TRBV11-2 and TRBJ2-5, is EAGVAQSPRYKIIEKRQSVAFWCNPISGHATLYWYQQILGQGPKLLIQFQNNGVVDDSQLPKDRFSAERLKGVDSTLKIQPAKLEDSAVYLCASSLERGQGVETQYFGPGTRLLVL.

The chain uses TRBV30 and TRBJ2-3, with 9 bases lining up with TRBD1. Unmatched junction bases numbered 15, after V lost 3 bases and J lost 14 bases. Germline V gene lookup returns CDR1 GTSNPN and CDR2 SVGIG (reference sequence). The CDR3 loop spans 14 amino acids. Here the CDR3 reads CAWRAGQGSPRVYF. The CDR3 DNA reads as TGTGCCTGGAGGGCGGGACAGGGTTCCCCGCGCGTGTATTTT. The full variable domain, completed using reference TRBV30 and TRBJ2-3, is SQTIHQWPATLVQPVGSPLSLECTVEGTSNPNLYWYRQAAGRGLQLLFYSVGIGQISSEVPQNLSASRPQDRQFILSSKKLLLSDSGFYLCAWRAGQGSPRVYFGPGTRLTVL.

This clonotype turned up a few times. This sequence joins TRBV2 and TRBJ1-1, with 7 bases matching TRBD1. V shed 8 bases, J shed 10 bases, and the junction held 19 bases outside the gene matches. The germline V gene encodes CDR1 SNHLY and CDR2 FYNNEI. CDR3 length equals 15 residues. CDR3 region: CASGRVDSYQGGAFF. In DNA, the CDR3 is TGTGCCAGCGGTAGGGTGGACAGCTATCAGGGGGGAGCTTTCTTT.

This clonotype was observed a few times. The chain combines TRBV6-2 or TRBV6-3 with TRBJ2-2, with 11 bases aligning to TRBD2. The germline gives CDR1 MNHEY, CDR2 SVGEGT. V shed 5 bases and J 4 bases; nucleotides not matched to a gene: 12. This CDR3 is 18 amino acids long. CDR3 DNA: TGTGCCAGCAGTCCTACTAGCGGGGGTCGTTCGGGCACCGGGGAGCTGTTTTTT. It encodes CASSPTSGGRSGTGELFF.

This chain joins TRBV7-2 and TRBJ2-5; D is uncertain. Germline V gene sequence: CDR1 SGHTA, CDR2 FQGNSA. The CDR3 extends over 13 amino acids. V dropped 0 bases and J dropped 5 bases, with 7 bases sitting between them. The DNA of the CDR3 is TGTGCCAGCAGCTTAGCCTTCGGGGAGACCCAGTACTTC. Translating it yields CASSLAFGETQYF.

In this sample, this clonotype turned up many times. The CDR3 DNA is TGTGCCAGCAGTTGGGGGCAGACAAACACTGAAGCTTTCTTT. It translates to CASSWGQTNTEAFF. The J gene is TRBJ1-1, the V gene TRBV12-3 or TRBV12-4; possible D gene TRBD1, 6 bases. Trimming removed 4 bases at V and 2 bases at J, with 11 bases between. The CDR3 covers 14 residues.

In this sample, this clonotype turned up many times. V usage is TRBV6-2 or TRBV6-3 and J usage is TRBJ2-1; D not resolved. Trimming shortened V by 0 bases and J by 5 bases, and 2 bases separated the two germline ends. The CDR3 is 12 amino acids. Per the germline V gene, CDR1 is MNHEY and CDR2 is SVGEGT. The CDR3 DNA reads as TGTGCCAGCAGTTACTCGAACAATGAGCAGTTCTTC. Translating it yields CASSYSNNEQFF.

V and J are TRBV3-1 and TRBJ2-1, with a possible D match to TRBD1 (6 bases). V was cut by 4 bases and J by 4 bases, with 17 bases left in between. Per the germline V gene, CDR1 is LGHDT and CDR2 is YNNKEL (reference sequence). There are 16 residues in the CDR3. CDR3 in amino acids: CASSPVVGASYNEQFF. The CDR3 region has the DNA TGTGCCAGCAGCCCCGTGGTGGGGGCTTCATACAATGAGCAGTTCTTC.

This clonotype was seen only a few times. This sequence joins TRBV4-2 and TRBJ2-5; D might be TRBD1 (6 bases). Germline CDR1 reads LGHNA; CDR2 reads YNFKEQ. Trimming left V 0 bases short and J 1 base short, with 9 bases between. This CDR3 spans 15 amino acids. CDR3 DNA: TGTGCCAGCAGCCAAGACGGGACAACCCAAGAGACCCAGTACTTC. Translated: CASSQDGTTQETQYF.

The table lists this clonotype with a few counts. The chain links TRBV5-1 to TRBJ2-1, with TRBD1 matching over 8 bases. Looked up from germline, CDR1 is SGHRS and CDR2 is YFSETQ. The CDR3 spans 16 residues. V trimming: 3 bases; J trimming: 5 bases; junction bases outside the gene matches: 10. As DNA, the CDR3 is TGCGCCAGCAGCTGGGTAGGGGGACAGGTAAACAATGAGCAGTTCTTC. Translating gives CASSWVGGQVNNEQFF.

This clonotype has a handful of counts. The chain has TRBV6-1 and TRBJ1-1, with 11 nucleotides matching TRBD1. Trimming took 4 bases from V and 4 from J; bases not matched to a gene: 8. The V gene's germline CDR1 is MNHNS and CDR2 SASEGT. The CDR3 spans 16 residues. CDR3 amino acids: CASSGTGGVLGTEAFF. The DNA for the CDR3 is TGTGCCAGCAGTGGGACAGGGGGCGTCTTGGGCACTGAAGCTTTCTTT.

This clonotype was recorded at least ten times. The chain couples TRBV29-1 to TRBJ1-4, with D perhaps TRBD1 (6 bases). This CDR3 comprises 12 residues. Per the germline V gene, CDR1 is SQVTM and CDR2 is ANQGSEA. V shed 7 bases and J shed 8 bases, with 14 bases lying between them. CDR3 in amino acids: CSAKRQGEKLFF. DNA of the CDR3: TGCAGCGCCAAGCGGCAGGGGGAAAAACTGTTTTTT.

This clonotype has only a few counts. The chain carries TRBV7-9 and TRBJ2-6; no clear D gene. Germline values: CDR1 SEHNR, CDR2 FQNEAQ (reference sequence). V was cut by 3 bases and J by 11 bases, with 14 bases left in between. This CDR3 region has 14 residues. The DNA of the CDR3 is TGTGCCAGCAGCTTTGTCCGGGTTTCAGACGTCCTGACTTTC. Protein sequence: CASSFVRVSDVLTF.

This clonotype came up a few times. The chain recombines TRBV12-3 or TRBV12-4 with TRBJ2-2, with TRBD2 identical over 7 bases. V lost 4 bases and J lost 1; bases outside the gene matches: 6. This CDR3 has 16 residues. The CDR3 DNA reads TGTGCCAGCAGTTCCGCTGGCGGGGGGAACACCGGGGAGCTGTTTTTT. As protein: CASSSAGGGNTGELFF.